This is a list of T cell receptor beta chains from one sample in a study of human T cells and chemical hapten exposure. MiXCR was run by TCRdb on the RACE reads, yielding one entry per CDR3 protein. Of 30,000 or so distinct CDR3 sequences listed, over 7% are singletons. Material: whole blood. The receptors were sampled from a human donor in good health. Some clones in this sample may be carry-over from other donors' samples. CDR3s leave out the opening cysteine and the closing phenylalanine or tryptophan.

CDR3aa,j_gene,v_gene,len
ASSPGSRARISSPLH,TRBJ1-6,TRBV18,15
ASSFTEDNEKLF,TRBJ1-4,TRBV7-9,12
ASSPTGTSGREDTQY,TRBJ2-3,TRBV4-3,15
ATSDPGQGRNEQF,TRBJ2-1,TRBV24-1,13
SVLVAYGYT,TRBJ1-2,TRBV29-1,9
SVEIGDTQY,TRBJ2-3,TRBV29-1,9
ASSGSSF,TRBJ2-1,TRBV19,7
ASRPARGLGSDTQY,TRBJ2-3,TRBV5-1,14
ASSPLARTNEQF,TRBJ2-1,TRBV11-2,12
ASSFGQVGGDEQY,TRBJ2-7,TRBV5-1,13
ASSLEREQETQY,TRBJ2-5,TRBV5-4,12
ASSYTYSNQPQH,TRBJ1-5,TRBV6-5,12
ASSSKQGCEAF,TRBJ1-1,TRBV28,11
ASSDTVPQDGGGNQPQH,TRBJ1-5,TRBV6-1,17
ASSRYSGNTIY,TRBJ1-3,TRBV14,11
ASSLGPNQPQH,TRBJ1-5,TRBV12-3/TRBV12-4,11
ASSEYEQY,TRBJ2-7,TRBV2,8
ASSPSTGGNEKLF,TRBJ1-4,TRBV5-6,13
SATLFPAGGSYNEQF,TRBJ2-1,TRBV20-1,15
SATLGGDTQY,TRBJ2-3,TRBV20-1,10